The 29 T cell receptor beta chains presented below share a single source sample, sequenced in a study of blood T cell repertoires in COVID-19. Only in-frame clones appear in the TCRdb table, and some are missing; sequencing was by immunoSEQ multiplex PCR. The sample lists over 90,000 clones; around 90% were seen once. Sequenced input: peripheral blood. All receptors come from an elderly woman in a cohort sampled during active COVID-19.

The gene calls are TRBV6-5 and TRBJ1-1; the D is unclear. Germline CDR1 is MNHEY and CDR2 is SVGAGI. CDR3 length: 13 residues. Deletions cut 8 bases from V and 0 bases from J, with 10 bases between. The CDR3 DNA sequence: TGTGCCAGCCCTCAACTGGTGAACACTGAAGCTTTCTTT. Translating it yields CASPQLVNTEAFF.

In DNA, the CDR3 is TGTGCCAGCAGCCAAGCAGGGTTTGGTGGGGAGCTGTTTTTT. Translated: CASSQAGFGGELFF. The chain employs TRBV3-1 (or the pseudogene TRBV3-2) and TRBJ2-2; tentative D call: TRBD1 (5 bases). Trimming stripped 1 base from V and 8 bases from J, with 11 bases between. The CDR3 sequence is 14 residues long. Germline CDR1 and CDR2: LGHDT and YNNKEL (reference sequence).

This chain links TRBV7-2 with TRBJ2-5; D possibly corresponds to TRBD2 (6 bases). Trimming removed 2 bases at V and 5 bases at J, with 15 bases between. Germline V gene data show CDR1 as SGHTA and CDR2 as FQGNSA. There are 15 residues in the CDR3. CDR3 bases: TGTGCCAGCAGCTTAAGGTCTGGCGGGACGGAGACCCAGTACTTC. Protein sequence: CASSLRSGGTETQYF.

CDR3 region: CASSRDRNTEAFF. The CDR3 coding sequence is TGTGCCAGCAGCAGGGACAGGAACACTGAAGCTTTCTTT. This sequence joins TRBV9 and TRBJ1-1; 7 bases fit TRBD1. Trimming cost V 4 bases and J 1 base; bases outside gene matches: 1. CDR3 length equals 13 residues. CDR1 is SGDLS, CDR2 YYNGEE, per germline.

The rearrangement joins TRBV6-5 to TRBJ1-2; TRBD1 agrees at 9 bases. This CDR3 region has 13 residues. V shed 7 bases and J 4 bases; nucleotides not matched to a gene: 4. Germline loops: CDR1 MNHEY, CDR2 SVGAGI. CDR3 nucleotides: TGTGCCAGCAACCTACAGGGGGCCTATGGCTACACCTTC. This gives the protein CASNLQGAYGYTF.

The rearrangement links TRBV5-1 to TRBJ1-4; 8 bases fit TRBD1. This CDR3 region has 15 residues. J lost 2 bases, V lost 3 bases, and 3 bases had no gene match. The germline V gene encodes CDR1 SGHRS and CDR2 YFSETQ. CDR3 DNA sequence: TGCGCCAGCAGCTCCAGGGGGCCCACTAATGAAAAACTGTTTTTT. It translates to CASSSRGPTNEKLFF.

This clone came up once. The chain links TRBV6-5 to TRBJ1-5, with D perhaps matching TRBD1 (6 bases). The V and J ends lost 9 bases and 8 bases respectively, with 17 bases between them. Germline V CDR1 and CDR2: MNHEY, SVGAGI. CDR3 length equals 13 residues. The CDR3 reads CASGDTSLKPQHF. The DNA of the CDR3 is TGTGCCAGTGGGGACACAAGTTTGAAGCCCCAGCATTTT.

The chain carries TRBV19 and TRBJ2-3, with 9 bases fitting TRBD2. The CDR3 has 15 amino acids. The germline CDR1 and CDR2 sequences are LNHDA and SQIVND (reference sequence). Germline trimming cut 5 bases from V and 3 bases from J; bases unmatched to any gene: 6. This chain's CDR3 is CASSSPSGMTDTQYF. The CDR3, as DNA: TGTGCCAGTAGTTCGCCTAGCGGGATGACAGATACGCAGTATTTT.

V and J are TRBV5-4 and TRBJ1-3; no reliable D call. The V and J ends lost 0 bases and 0 bases respectively, with 13 bases between them. The CDR3 is 17 residues long. Germline CDR1 SGHNT, CDR2 YYREEE (reference sequence). CDR3 region: CASSLGGSGASGNTIYF. CDR3 in DNA: TGTGCCAGCAGCTTGGGGGGATCGGGAGCCTCTGGAAACACCATATATTTT.

This chain's CDR3 is CASSRRDKAAGELFF. The CDR3 nucleotides read TGCGCCAGCAGCCGCCGGGACAAGGCAGCCGGGGAGCTGTTTTTT. This rearrangement joins TRBV5-1 to TRBJ2-2; the D gene is possibly TRBD1 (6 bases). Germline V gene sequence: CDR1 SGHRS, CDR2 YFSETQ. The CDR3 has 15 amino acids. V dropped 4 bases and J dropped 6 bases, with 16 bases sitting between them.

The chain joins TRBV7-9 to TRBJ1-1; D is unresolved. This CDR3 is built from 12 residues. V was trimmed by 5 bases and J by 3 bases, leaving 7 bases between them. Germline-derived CDR1 and CDR2 are SEHNR and FQNEAQ (reference sequence). The CDR3 nucleotides read TGTGCCAGCAGCGCGGTGGACACTGAAGCTTTCTTT. This encodes CASSAVDTEAFF.

The chain employs TRBV7-2 and TRBJ2-3; TRBD2 matches at 8 bases. Germline CDR1 SGHTA, CDR2 FQGNSA. The CDR3 extends over 15 amino acids. Germline trimming cut 5 bases from V and 2 bases from J; bases unmatched to any gene: 6. DNA for the CDR3: TGTGCCAGCAGCCCCTTAGCGGGGACCACAGATACGCAGTATTTT. Translated: CASSPLAGTTDTQYF.

V gene TRBV7-3 combines with J gene TRBJ2-1, with D tentatively TRBD2 (6 bases). V lost 2 bases and J lost 0, with 8 bases in between. Germline V gene lookup returns CDR1 SGHTA and CDR2 FQGTGA. The CDR3 consists of 15 residues. Written as DNA, the CDR3 is TGTGCCAGCAGCTTAGTCGGGAGCTCCTACAATGAGCAGTTCTTC. This encodes CASSLVGSSYNEQFF.

J is TRBJ1-6 and V is TRBV21-1. TRBV21-1 is a pseudogene segment. This CDR3 has 13 residues. CDR3 protein: CASSGSVNSPLHF. The CDR3 bases are TGTGCCAGCTCCGGGTCGGTAAATTCACCCCTCCACTTT.

This clone occurred once. V usage is TRBV30 and J usage is TRBJ1-2, with D uncertain. There are 11 residues in the CDR3. CDR1 and CDR2 (germline): GTSNPN, SVGIG (reference sequence). Deletions cut 2 bases from V and 7 bases from J, with 8 bases between. Written as DNA, the CDR3 is TGTGCCTGGAGTTTAATCGGTGGCTACACCTTC. This translates into CAWSLIGGYTF.

This clone has just a few counts. V usage is TRBV6-4 and J usage is TRBJ1-5; 8 bases map to TRBD1. V was pared by 6 bases and J by 3 bases, with 4 bases of the junction left unmatched. This CDR3 region has 14 residues. CDR1 and CDR2 from the germline V gene are MRHNA and SNTAGT. This CDR3 reads CASRRDRTNQPQHF. The CDR3 bases are TGTGCCAGCAGAAGGGACAGGACCAATCAGCCCCAGCATTTT.

The chain joins TRBV9 to TRBJ2-1; 11 positions match TRBD2. The CDR3 is made up of 18 amino acids. V gave up 3 bases and J gave up 4 bases; unmatched junction bases: 12. Germline values: CDR1 SGDLS, CDR2 YYNGEE. CDR3 DNA: TGTGCCAGCAGCGCCGGACCCTCTAGCGGGGGGTTTTACAATGAGCAGTTCTTC. As protein: CASSAGPSSGGFYNEQFF. The full variable domain, its missing parts supplied by reference TRBV9 and TRBJ2-1, is DSGVTQTPKHLITATGQRVTLRCSPRSGDLSVYWYQQSLDQGLQFLIQYYNGEERAKGNILERFSAQQFPDLHSELNLSSLELGDSALYFCASSAGPSSGGFYNEQFFGPGTRLTVL.

The chain joins TRBV15 to TRBJ1-2; D possibly corresponds to TRBD1 (6 bases). This CDR3 is 15 amino acids long. Looked up from germline, CDR1 is LNHNV and CDR2 is YYDKDF (reference sequence). Trimming pared 0 bases from V and 4 bases from J, leaving 12 bases between. The CDR3 protein is CATSRDQGTSYGYTF. The CDR3 region has the DNA TGTGCCACCAGCAGAGATCAGGGGACGAGCTATGGCTACACCTTC.

V usage is TRBV5-1 and J usage is TRBJ2-1; 9 bases agree with TRBD2. Germline CDR1 and CDR2: SGHRS and YFSETQ. Losses at the gene ends were 1 base for V and 7 bases for J; bases not matched to a gene: 6. The CDR3 totals 15 residues. The CDR3 coding sequence is TGCGCCAGCAGCTTGAGAGCTAGCGGGACGAATGAGCAGTTCTTC. Its translation is CASSLRASGTNEQFF. Looking up the rest from reference TRBV5-1 and TRBJ2-1 gives the full variable domain: KAGVTQTPRYLIKTRGQQVTLSCSPISGHRSVSWYQQTPGQGLQFLFEYFSETQRNKGNFPGRFSGRQFSNSRSEMNVSTLELGDSALYLCASSLRASGTNEQFFGPGTRLTVL.

The chain uses TRBV18 and TRBJ2-1, with 10 nucleotides matching TRBD2. The CDR3 is 20 residues long. The junction had 19 bases not matched to a gene; V was cut back by 3 bases and J by 5 bases. Looked up from germline, CDR1 is KGHSH and CDR2 is LQKENI. In nucleotides, the CDR3 is TGTGCCAGCTCACCGATGGGCAGAACCTACGGGACTAGCGCCCACAATGAGCAGTTCTTC. Translation: CASSPMGRTYGTSAHNEQFF.

CDR3 protein: CASSPRLAGGLGETQYF. The CDR3 DNA follows: TGTGCCAGCTCTCCAAGGCTAGCGGGGGGGCTCGGAGAGACCCAGTACTTC. The rearrangement links TRBV18 to TRBJ2-5; 12 nucleotides match TRBD2. The trim removed 6 bases at V and 4 bases at J, leaving 12 bases unmatched. There are 17 residues in the CDR3. The germline gives CDR1 KGHSH, CDR2 LQKENI.

V usage is TRBV6-2 or TRBV6-3 and J usage is TRBJ2-3; perhaps TRBD2 as D (6 bases). The CDR3 consists of 16 residues. Looked up from germline, CDR1 is MNHEY and CDR2 is SVGEGT. Trimming stripped 2 bases from V and 2 bases from J, with 14 bases between. The CDR3 DNA is TGTGCCAGCAGTTACAGGGAGCGGGTAACCACAGATACGCAGTATTTT. The encoded protein is CASSYRERVTTDTQYF.

The J gene is TRBJ2-4, the V gene TRBV10-2, with a possible D match to TRBD2 (6 bases). V lost 8 bases, J lost 7 bases, and 18 bases lay in between. Germline CDR1 is WSHSY and CDR2 is SAAADI. The CDR3 has 14 residues. The CDR3 region has the DNA TGCGCCAGCTCCGGAGGGCAGGGTACCAACATTCAGTACTTC. This gives the protein CASSGGQGTNIQYF.

J is TRBJ1-2 and V is TRBV14; 7 bases match TRBD1. The V and J ends lost 4 bases and 3 bases, in that order; junction bases with no gene match: 8. The CDR3 extends over 15 amino acids. Germline V gene data show CDR1 as SGHDN and CDR2 as FVKESK. This chain's CDR3 is CASSPLGQTDYGYTF. In DNA form, the CDR3 reads TGTGCCAGCAGCCCCCTGGGACAGACGGACTATGGCTACACCTTC.

V is TRBV7-9 and J is TRBJ1-1, with D possibly TRBD1 on 5 matching bases. Germline V gene lookup returns CDR1 SEHNR and CDR2 FQNEAQ (reference sequence). CDR3 length: 15 amino acids. The ends were cut back, 1 base at V and 1 base at J, with 10 bases in the middle. CDR3 sequence reads: CASSLGGSTNTEAFF. CDR3 DNA sequence: TGTGCCAGCAGCTTAGGGGGCTCGACGAACACTGAAGCTTTCTTT.

The J gene is TRBJ1-4, the V gene TRBV11-1; D uncertain. Looked up from germline, CDR1 is SGHAT and CDR2 is FQDESV (reference sequence). Trimming pared 1 base from V and 8 bases from J, leaving 8 bases between. There are 13 residues in the CDR3. The DNA of the CDR3 is TGTGCCAGCAGCTTAGGGAGTATGGAAAAACTGTTTTTT. As protein: CASSLGSMEKLFF.

In nucleotides, the CDR3 is TGTGCCAGCAGCCTAGTGGCCCCCGGGGAGCTGTTTTTT. Residues: CASSLVAPGELFF. This chain joins TRBV7-3 and TRBJ2-2; D unclear. Germline lookup yields CDR1 SGHTA and CDR2 FQGTGA. CDR3 length: 13 residues. Trimming removed 5 bases at V and 6 bases at J, with 10 bases between.

The rearrangement links TRBV28 to TRBJ2-1; 8 nucleotides match TRBD2. Germline V gene sequence: CDR1 MDHEN, CDR2 SYDVKM. J lost 5 bases, V lost 8 bases, and 14 bases had no gene match. CDR3 size: 16 residues. CDR3 bases: TGTGCCAGCCTTACTAGCGGAGTGGCCCGCCACAATGAGCAGTTCTTC. Translated, it gives CASLTSGVARHNEQFF.

V is TRBV19 and J is TRBJ2-3, with 8 bases that match TRBD1. The CDR3 length is 14 residues. J gave up 4 bases and V 7 bases, and 7 bases lay outside the gene matches. The germline V gene encodes CDR1 LNHDA and CDR2 SQIVND (reference sequence). CDR3 sequence: CASNDRGWSDTQYF. The CDR3 region has the DNA TGTGCCAGTAATGACAGGGGATGGTCAGATACGCAGTATTTT.